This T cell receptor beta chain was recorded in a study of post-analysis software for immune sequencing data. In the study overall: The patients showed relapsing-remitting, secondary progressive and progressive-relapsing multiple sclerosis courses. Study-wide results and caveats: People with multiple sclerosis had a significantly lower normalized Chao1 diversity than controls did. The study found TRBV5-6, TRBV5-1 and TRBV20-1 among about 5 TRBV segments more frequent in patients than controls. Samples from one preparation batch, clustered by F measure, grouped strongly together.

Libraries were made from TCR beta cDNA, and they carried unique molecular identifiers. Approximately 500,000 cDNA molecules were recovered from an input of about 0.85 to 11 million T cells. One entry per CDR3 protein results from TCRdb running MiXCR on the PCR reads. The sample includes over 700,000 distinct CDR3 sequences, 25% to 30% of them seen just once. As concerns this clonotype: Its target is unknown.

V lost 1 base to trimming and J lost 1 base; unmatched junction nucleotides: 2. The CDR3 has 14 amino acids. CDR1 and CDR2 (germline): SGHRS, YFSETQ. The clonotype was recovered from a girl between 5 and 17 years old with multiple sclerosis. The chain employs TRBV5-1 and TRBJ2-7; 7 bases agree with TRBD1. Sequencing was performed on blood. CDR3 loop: CASSLPDRSYEQYF. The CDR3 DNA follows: TGCGCCAGCAGCTTGCCGGACAGGTCCTACGAGCAGTACTTC.